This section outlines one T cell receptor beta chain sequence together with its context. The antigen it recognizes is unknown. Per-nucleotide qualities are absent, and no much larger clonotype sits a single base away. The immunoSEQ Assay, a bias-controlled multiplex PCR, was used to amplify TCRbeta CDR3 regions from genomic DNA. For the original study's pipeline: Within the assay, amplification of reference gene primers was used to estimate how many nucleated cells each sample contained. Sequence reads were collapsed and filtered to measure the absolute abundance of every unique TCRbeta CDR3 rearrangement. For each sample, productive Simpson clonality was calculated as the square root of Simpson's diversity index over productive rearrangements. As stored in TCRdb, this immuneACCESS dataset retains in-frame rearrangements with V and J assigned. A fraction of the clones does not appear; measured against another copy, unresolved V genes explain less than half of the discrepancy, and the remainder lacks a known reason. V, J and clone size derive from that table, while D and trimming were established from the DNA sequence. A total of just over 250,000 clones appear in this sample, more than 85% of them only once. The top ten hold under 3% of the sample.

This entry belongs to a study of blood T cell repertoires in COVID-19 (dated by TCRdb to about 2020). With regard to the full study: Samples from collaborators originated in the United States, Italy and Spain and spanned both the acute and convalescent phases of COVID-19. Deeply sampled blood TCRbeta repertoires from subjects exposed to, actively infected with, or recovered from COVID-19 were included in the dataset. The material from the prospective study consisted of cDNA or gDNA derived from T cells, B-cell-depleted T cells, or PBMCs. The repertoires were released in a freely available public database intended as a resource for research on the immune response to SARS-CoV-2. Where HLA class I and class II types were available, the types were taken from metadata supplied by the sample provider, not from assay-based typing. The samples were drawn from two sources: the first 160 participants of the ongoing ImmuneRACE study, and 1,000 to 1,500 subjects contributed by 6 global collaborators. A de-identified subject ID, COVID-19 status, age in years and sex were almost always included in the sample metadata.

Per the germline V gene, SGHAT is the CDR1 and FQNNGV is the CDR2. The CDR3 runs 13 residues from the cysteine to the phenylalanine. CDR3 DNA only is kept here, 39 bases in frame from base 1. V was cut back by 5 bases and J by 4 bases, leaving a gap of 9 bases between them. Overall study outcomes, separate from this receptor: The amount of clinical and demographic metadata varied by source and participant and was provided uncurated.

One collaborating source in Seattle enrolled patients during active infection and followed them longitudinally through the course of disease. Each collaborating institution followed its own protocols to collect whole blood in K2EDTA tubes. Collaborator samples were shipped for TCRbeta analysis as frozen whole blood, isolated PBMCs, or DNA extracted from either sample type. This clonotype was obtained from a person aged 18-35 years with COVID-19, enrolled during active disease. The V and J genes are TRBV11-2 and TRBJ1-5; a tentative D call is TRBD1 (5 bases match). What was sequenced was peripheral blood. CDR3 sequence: CASSAGGNQPQHF. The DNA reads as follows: TGTGCCAGCAGCGCCGGGGGGAATCAGCCCCAGCATTTT.